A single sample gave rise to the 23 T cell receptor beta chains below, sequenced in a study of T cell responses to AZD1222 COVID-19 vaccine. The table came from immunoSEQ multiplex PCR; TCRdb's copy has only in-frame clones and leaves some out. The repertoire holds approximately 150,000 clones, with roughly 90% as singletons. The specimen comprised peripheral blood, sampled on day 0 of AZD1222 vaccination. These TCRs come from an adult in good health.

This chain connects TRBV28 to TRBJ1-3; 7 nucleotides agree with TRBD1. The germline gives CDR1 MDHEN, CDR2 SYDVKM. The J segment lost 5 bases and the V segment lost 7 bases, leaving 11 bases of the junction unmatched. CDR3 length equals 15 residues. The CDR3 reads CASTRPLGGRNTIYF. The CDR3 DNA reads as TGTGCCAGCACCCGACCACTAGGGGGCCGAAACACCATATATTTT. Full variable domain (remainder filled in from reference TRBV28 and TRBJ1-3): DVKVTQSSRYLVKRTGEKVFLECVQDMDHENMFWYRQDPGLGLRLIYFSYDVKMKEKGDIPEGYSVSREKKERFSLILESASTNQTSMYLCASTRPLGGRNTIYFGEGSWLTVV.

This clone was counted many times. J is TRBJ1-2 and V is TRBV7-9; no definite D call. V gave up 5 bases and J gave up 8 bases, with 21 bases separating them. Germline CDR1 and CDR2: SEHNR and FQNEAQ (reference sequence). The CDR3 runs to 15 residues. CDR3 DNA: TGTGCCAGCAGCCGCTTGCCGGGTACGCCCGGGGGCTACACCTTC. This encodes CASSRLPGTPGGYTF.

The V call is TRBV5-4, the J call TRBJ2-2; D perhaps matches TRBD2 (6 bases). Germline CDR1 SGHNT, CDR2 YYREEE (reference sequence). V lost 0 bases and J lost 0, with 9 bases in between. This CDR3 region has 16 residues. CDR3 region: CASSLGGVSNTGELFF. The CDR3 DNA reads TGTGCCAGCAGCTTGGGCGGGGTATCGAACACCGGGGAGCTGTTTTTT. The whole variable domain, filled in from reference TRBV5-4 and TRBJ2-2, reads ETGVTQSPTHLIKTRGQQVTLRCSSQSGHNTVSWYQQALGQGPQFIFQYYREEENGRGNFPPRFSGLQFPNYSSELNVNALELDDSALYLCASSLGGVSNTGELFFGEGSRLTVL.

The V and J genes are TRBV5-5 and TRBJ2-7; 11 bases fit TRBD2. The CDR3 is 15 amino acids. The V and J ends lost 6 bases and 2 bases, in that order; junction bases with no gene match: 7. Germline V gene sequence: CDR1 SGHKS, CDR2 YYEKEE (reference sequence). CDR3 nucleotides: TGTGCCAGCAAGAAGACTAGCGGGGCAACCTACGAGCAGTACTTC. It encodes CASKKTSGATYEQYF.

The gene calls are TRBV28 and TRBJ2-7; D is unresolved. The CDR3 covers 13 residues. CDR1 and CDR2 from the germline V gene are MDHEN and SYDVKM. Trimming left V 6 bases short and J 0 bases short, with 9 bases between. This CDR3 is CASRARTSYEQYF. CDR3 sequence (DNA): TGTGCCAGCAGAGCACGGACCTCCTACGAGCAGTACTTC.

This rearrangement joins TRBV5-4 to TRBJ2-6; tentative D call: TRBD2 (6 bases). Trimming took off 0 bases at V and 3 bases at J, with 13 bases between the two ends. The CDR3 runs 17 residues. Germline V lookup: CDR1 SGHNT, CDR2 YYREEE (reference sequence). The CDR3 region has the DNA TGTGCCAGCAGCTTGGTACCCCTAGCGAGTGGGGCCAACGTCCTGACTTTC. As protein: CASSLVPLASGANVLTF.

CDR3 DNA sequence: TGTGCCAGCAGACGACAGGCCCCCCAGGCTAGCGGGGAATCCTACGAGCAGTACTTC. It translates to CASRRQAPQASGESYEQYF. The chain has TRBV6-6 and TRBJ2-7; 9 bases match TRBD2. The CDR3 has 19 amino acids. J lost 1 base, V lost 6 bases, and 19 bases had no gene match. Germline CDR1 and CDR2: MNHNY and SVGAGI (reference sequence).

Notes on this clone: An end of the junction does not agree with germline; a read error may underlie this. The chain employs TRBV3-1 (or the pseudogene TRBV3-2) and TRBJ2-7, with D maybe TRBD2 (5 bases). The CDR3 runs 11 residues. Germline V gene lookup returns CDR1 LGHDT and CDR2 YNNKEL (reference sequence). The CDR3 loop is CASSQDWELNF. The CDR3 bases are TGTGCCAGCAGCCAGGACTGGGAGTTAAACTTC.

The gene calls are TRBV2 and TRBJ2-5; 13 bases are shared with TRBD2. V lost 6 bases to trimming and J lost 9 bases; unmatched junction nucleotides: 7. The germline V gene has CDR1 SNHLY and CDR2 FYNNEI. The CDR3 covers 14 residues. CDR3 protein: CASSPTSGRFPQYF. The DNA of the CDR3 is TGTGCCAGCAGCCCGACTAGCGGGAGGTTCCCCCAGTACTTC.

The CDR3 region is CASSYSRPLGTEAFF. The CDR3 nucleotides read TGTGCCAGCAGTTACTCGCGGCCCCTGGGCACTGAAGCTTTCTTT. This chain uses TRBV6-6 with TRBJ1-1; D call uncertain. The germline V gene has CDR1 MNHNY and CDR2 SVGAGI (reference sequence). V lost 0 bases to trimming and J lost 4 bases, with 12 bases between them. The CDR3 spans 15 residues.

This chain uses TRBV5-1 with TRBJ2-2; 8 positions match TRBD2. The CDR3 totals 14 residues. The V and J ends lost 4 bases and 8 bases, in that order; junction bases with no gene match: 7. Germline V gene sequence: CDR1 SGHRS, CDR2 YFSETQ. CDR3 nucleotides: TGCGCCAGCAGCAGCGGGACTAGAACAGGGGAGCTGTTTTTT. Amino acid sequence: CASSSGTRTGELFF.

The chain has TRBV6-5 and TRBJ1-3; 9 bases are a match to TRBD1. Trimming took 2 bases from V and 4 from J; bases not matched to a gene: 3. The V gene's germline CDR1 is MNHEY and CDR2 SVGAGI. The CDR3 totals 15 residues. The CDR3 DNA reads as TGTGCCAGCAGTTACGTTGGACAGGGGGGAAACACCATATATTTT. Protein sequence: CASSYVGQGGNTIYF.

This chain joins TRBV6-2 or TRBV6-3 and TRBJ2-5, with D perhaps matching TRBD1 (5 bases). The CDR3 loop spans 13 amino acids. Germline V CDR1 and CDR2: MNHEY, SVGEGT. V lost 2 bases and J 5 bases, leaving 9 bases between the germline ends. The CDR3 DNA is TGTGCCAGCAGTTACGGGGCCTCTGAGACCCAGTACTTC. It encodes CASSYGASETQYF.

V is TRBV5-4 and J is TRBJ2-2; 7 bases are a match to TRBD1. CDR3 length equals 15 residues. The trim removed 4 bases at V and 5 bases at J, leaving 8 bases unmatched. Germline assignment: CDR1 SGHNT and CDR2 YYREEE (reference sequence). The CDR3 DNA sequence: TGTGCCAGCAGCAGCATCAACAGGGGTACCGGGGAGCTGTTTTTT. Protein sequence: CASSSINRGTGELFF.

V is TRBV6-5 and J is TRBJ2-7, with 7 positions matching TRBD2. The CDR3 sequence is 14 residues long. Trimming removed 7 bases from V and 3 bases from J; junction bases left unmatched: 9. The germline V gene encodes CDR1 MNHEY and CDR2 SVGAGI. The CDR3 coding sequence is TGTGCCAGCACTATGGGGGGAGGGAGCTACGAGCAGTACTTC. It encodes CASTMGGGSYEQYF.

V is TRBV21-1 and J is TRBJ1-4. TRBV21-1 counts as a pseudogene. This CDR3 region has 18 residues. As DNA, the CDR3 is TGTGCCAGCAGCCCTAGGGGCGGGACGCAGGACTCTAATGAAAAACTGTTTTTT. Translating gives CASSPRGGTQDSNEKLFF.

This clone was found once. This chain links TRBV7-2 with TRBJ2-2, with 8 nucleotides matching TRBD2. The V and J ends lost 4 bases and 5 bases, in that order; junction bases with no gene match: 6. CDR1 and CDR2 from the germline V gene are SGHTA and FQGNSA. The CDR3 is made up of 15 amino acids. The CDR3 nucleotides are TGTGCCAGCAGCTCGACTAGCGTGCTGACCGGGGAGCTGTTTTTT. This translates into CASSSTSVLTGELFF.

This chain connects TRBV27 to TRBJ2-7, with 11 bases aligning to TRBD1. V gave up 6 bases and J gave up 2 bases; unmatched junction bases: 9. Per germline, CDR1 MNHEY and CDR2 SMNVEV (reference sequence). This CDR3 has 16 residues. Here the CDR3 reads CASSGQGAILPYEQYF. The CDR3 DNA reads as TGTGCCAGCAGCGGACAGGGGGCGATCCTACCCTACGAGCAGTACTTC.

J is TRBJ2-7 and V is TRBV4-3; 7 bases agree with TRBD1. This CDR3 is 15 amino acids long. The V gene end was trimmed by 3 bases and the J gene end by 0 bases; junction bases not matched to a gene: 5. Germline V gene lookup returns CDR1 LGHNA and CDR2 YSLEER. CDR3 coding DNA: TGCGCCAGCAGCCATGGACAGGACGGCTCCTACGAGCAGTACTTC. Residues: CASSHGQDGSYEQYF.

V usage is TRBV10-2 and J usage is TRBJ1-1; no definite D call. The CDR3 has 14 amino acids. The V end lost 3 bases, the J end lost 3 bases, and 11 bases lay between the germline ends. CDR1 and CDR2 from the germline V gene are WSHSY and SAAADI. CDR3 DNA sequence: TGCGCCAGCAGTGATCCGGGTGCGGACACTGAAGCTTTCTTT. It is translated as CASSDPGADTEAFF.

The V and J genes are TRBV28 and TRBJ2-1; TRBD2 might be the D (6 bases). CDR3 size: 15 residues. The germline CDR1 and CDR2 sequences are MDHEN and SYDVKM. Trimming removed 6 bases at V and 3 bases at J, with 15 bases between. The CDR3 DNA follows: TGTGCCAGCAGCCCTCCCCGCGGGAACTACAATGAGCAGTTCTTC. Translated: CASSPPRGNYNEQFF.

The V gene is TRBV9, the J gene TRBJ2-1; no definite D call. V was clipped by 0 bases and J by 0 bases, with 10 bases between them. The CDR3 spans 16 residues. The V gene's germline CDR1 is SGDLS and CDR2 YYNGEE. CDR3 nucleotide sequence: TGTGCCAGCAGCGTAGACCCGGAGAACTCCTACAATGAGCAGTTCTTC. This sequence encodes CASSVDPENSYNEQFF.

As DNA, the CDR3 is TGTGCCAGCAGCTCCCCCGGGCAAGAGACCCAGTACTTC. Translation: CASSSPGQETQYF. This rearrangement joins TRBV27 to TRBJ2-5; no firm D call. Germline V lookup: CDR1 MNHEY, CDR2 SMNVEV (reference sequence). This CDR3 contains 13 residues. V was pared by 6 bases and J by 2 bases, with 10 bases between.